The 2 T cell receptor beta chains below come from one sample, sequenced in a study of blood T cell repertoires in COVID-19. Data came from immunoSEQ multiplex PCR; TCRdb stores just in-frame clones and leaves some out. The sample contains about 48,000 clones, roughly 84% of which appear only once. The sample comprised peripheral blood. These receptors originate from a woman between 55 and 75 years old with acute or convalescent COVID-19.

The chain recombines TRBV5-4 with TRBJ2-5, with TRBD2 matching over 8 bases. The germline V gene has CDR1 SGHNT and CDR2 YYREEE (reference sequence). V dropped 8 bases and J dropped 1; count of bases not matched to a gene: 7. The CDR3 runs to 14 residues. The CDR3 DNA sequence: TGTGCCAGTCTCCGGGAGGGCCTCCAAGAGACCCAGTACTTC. Translated, it gives CASLREGLQETQYF.

The rearrangement uses TRBV16 and TRBJ1-6; D gene unclear. V dropped 0 bases and J dropped 9 bases, with 6 bases sitting between them. Germline V gives CDR1 KGHSY, CDR2 FQNENV. The CDR3 length is 13 residues. Here the CDR3 DNA reads TGTGCCAGCAGCCAATCGTTCGGTTCACCCCTCCACTTT. Amino acid sequence: CASSQSFGSPLHF. The entire variable domain, with the rest obtained from reference TRBV16 and TRBJ1-6, is as follows: GEEVAQTPKHLVRGEGQKAKLYCAPIKGHSYVFWYQQVLKNEFKFLISFQNENVFDETGMPKERFSAKCLPNSPCSLEIQATKLEDSAVYFCASSQSFGSPLHFGNGTRLTVT.